The T cell receptor (beta chain) under discussion was sequenced for a study of sequential checkpoint blockade in melanoma. Study-wide background: Randomization was 1:1 between first-line nivolumab→ipilimumab and ipilimumab→nivolumab. Both treatment sequences were followed by maintenance nivolumab.

Libraries were prepared by immunoSEQ multiplex PCR; TCRdb keeps only in-frame clonotypes and omits some of them. The top ten clones hold 11% of a sample with approximately 21,000 clones, around 80% of them seen once. Looked up from germline, CDR1 is SEHNR and CDR2 is FQNEAQ (reference sequence). V was pared by 5 bases and J by 2 bases, with 6 bases of the junction left unmatched. The CDR3 sequence is 14 residues long. Stated treatment: randomized to nivolumab then ipilimumab (arm A) or the reverse (arm B). Live CD3+CD8+ CD19− CD56− cells were sorted from PBMCs. Sequences were derived from CD8+ T cells sorted from blood (inferred from file names), sampled from a patient given nivolumab and ipilimumab in sequence. The V and J genes are TRBV7-9 and TRBJ2-7; TRBD2 aligns across 7 bases. The sequence came from a human donor with melanoma. CDR3 in DNA: TGTGCCAGCAGCGGCGGGACTACAACCTACGAGCAGTACTTC. Its translation is CASSGGTTTYEQYF.